One sample yielded the 11 T cell receptor beta chains listed below, sequenced in a study of identifying expanded T cells in peripheral blood. Data came from immunoSEQ multiplex PCR; TCRdb stores just in-frame clones and leaves some out. The sample lists roughly 92,000 clones; 88% were seen once. Input material: blood. These receptors were taken from a person aged 18 to 70 in good health.

The genes are TRBV11-3 and TRBJ1-1; D not resolved. The V and J ends lost 3 bases and 1 base respectively, with 6 bases between them. CDR3 length equals 13 residues. Germline V gene lookup returns CDR1 SGHNT and CDR2 YENEEA. CDR3 coding DNA: TGTGCCAGCAGCTTTACCGGGAACACTGAAGCTTTCTTT. This sequence encodes CASSFTGNTEAFF.

This clone occurred once. The J gene is TRBJ1-2, the V gene TRBV29-1, with TRBD1 identical over 11 bases. The trim removed 4 bases at V and 2 bases at J, leaving 6 bases unmatched. This CDR3 contains 15 residues. Germline CDR1 SQVTM, CDR2 ANQGSEA. Here the CDR3 reads CSVGGQGATNYGYTF. The DNA of the CDR3 is TGCAGCGTTGGAGGACAGGGGGCCACAAACTATGGCTACACCTTC.

Here the CDR3 reads CASTGGHHFTDTQYF. CDR3 coding DNA: TGTGCCAGCACAGGGGGCCACCATTTCACAGATACGCAGTATTTT. The gene calls are TRBV2 and TRBJ2-3; 8 bases fit TRBD1. Trimming took 7 bases from V and 2 from J; bases not matched to a gene: 8. Looked up from germline, CDR1 is SNHLY and CDR2 is FYNNEI. The length of the CDR3 is 15 residues.

CDR3 in DNA: TGTGCCACCAGGGGCTTTAGAAGTGGCTACACCTTC. This codes for CATRGFRSGYTF. This rearrangement joins TRBV19 to TRBJ1-2, with D possibly being TRBD1 (6 bases). The CDR3 has 12 residues. CDR1 is LNHDA, CDR2 SQIVND, per germline (reference sequence). Between the trimmed V and J ends, which lost 10 bases and 7 bases, there was a span of 16 bases.

Points on this clone: The junction does not match germline at one end; this may be a read error. The chain uses TRBV5-4 and TRBJ1-4; 7 bases fit TRBD1. The CDR3 covers 14 residues. Germline V gives CDR1 SGHNT, CDR2 YYREEE (reference sequence). CDR3 protein: CASSQDTGDEKLFF. The CDR3 DNA reads as TGCGCCAGCAGCCAGGACACAGGGGACGAAAAACTGTTTTTT.

V gene TRBV15 combines with J gene TRBJ2-1, with TRBD2 matching over 8 bases. Germline V gives CDR1 LNHNV, CDR2 YYDKDF (reference sequence). The CDR3 consists of 17 residues. V shed 3 bases, J shed 6 bases, and the junction held 13 bases outside the gene matches. CDR3 in amino acids: CATSRPIGGGRRNEQFF. CDR3 sequence (DNA): TGTGCCACCAGCAGGCCCATCGGCGGGGGGCGCCGCAATGAGCAGTTCTTC.

As DNA, the CDR3 is TGTGCCAGTAGTATCAGGGGCAATGAGCAGTTCTTC. Protein: CASSIRGNEQFF. The chain uses TRBV19 and TRBJ2-1, with a weak D call TRBD1 (6 bases). V was shortened by 3 bases and J by 6 bases, with 6 bases between the two germline ends. The CDR3 spans 12 residues. Germline CDR1 reads LNHDA; CDR2 reads SQIVND (reference sequence).

The chain combines TRBV25-1 with TRBJ1-2; 8 nucleotides line up with TRBD1. CDR3 length: 15 amino acids. CDR1 and CDR2 from the germline V gene are MGHDK and SYGVNS. V shed 3 bases and J 5 bases; nucleotides not matched to a gene: 8. The CDR3 DNA reads TGTGCCAGCAGTGACCCCGGCCAGGGGGCTTATGGCTACACCTTC. Translation gives CASSDPGQGAYGYTF.

A remark on this clone: The sample carries other DNA sequences with the same CDR3. The genes are TRBV5-1 and TRBJ2-7; no firm D call. With 4 bases removed from V and 0 bases from J, the gap between germline ends came to 8 bases. CDR3 length: 13 residues. Germline V gene data show CDR1 as SGHRS and CDR2 as YFSETQ. This CDR3 reads CASSLLGSYEQYF. The CDR3 DNA is TGCGCCAGCAGCCTGCTCGGCTCCTACGAGCAGTACTTC.

This clone was seen only once. The chain carries TRBV6-5 and TRBJ2-1; 11 positions match TRBD2. The J segment lost 9 bases and the V segment lost 7 bases, leaving 8 bases of the junction unmatched. This CDR3 has 14 residues. Germline-derived CDR1 and CDR2 are MNHEY and SVGAGI. CDR3 sequence: CASTNSGGAIEQFF. The CDR3 DNA reads as TGTGCCAGCACAAATAGCGGGGGGGCTATTGAGCAGTTCTTC.

The rearrangement links TRBV5-4 to TRBJ2-1; possible D gene TRBD2, 7 bases. V was cut by 2 bases and J by 12 bases, with 24 bases left in between. Germline CDR1 is SGHNT and CDR2 is YYREEE (reference sequence). The CDR3 totals 16 residues. The CDR3 loop is CASSFDRPAGPLGQFF. CDR3 sequence (DNA): TGTGCCAGCAGCTTTGACAGGCCAGCGGGGCCTCTGGGGCAGTTCTTC.